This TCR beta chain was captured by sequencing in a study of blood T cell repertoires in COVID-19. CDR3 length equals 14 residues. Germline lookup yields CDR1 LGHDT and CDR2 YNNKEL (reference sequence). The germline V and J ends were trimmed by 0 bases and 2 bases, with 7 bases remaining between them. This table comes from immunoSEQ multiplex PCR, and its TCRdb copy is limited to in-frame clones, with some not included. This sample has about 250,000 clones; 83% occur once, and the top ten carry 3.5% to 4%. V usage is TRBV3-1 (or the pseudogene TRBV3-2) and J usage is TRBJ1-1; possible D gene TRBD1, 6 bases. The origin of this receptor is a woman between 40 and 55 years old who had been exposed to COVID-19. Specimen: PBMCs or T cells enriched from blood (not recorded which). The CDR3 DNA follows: TGTGCCAGCAGCCAAGATGGGGGCAACACTGAAGCTTTCTTT. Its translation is CASSQDGGNTEAFF.